This T cell receptor gamma chain was identified in a study of intestinal T cells in coeliac disease. This clone was seen a handful of times. LymphoTrack primers amplified TRG sequences from approximately 180 ng of biopsy DNA. TCRdb reanalysed the multiplex PCR reads via CATT. The profile shows about 420 gamma-chain clones, roughly 42% of them singletons. For each case, the template was genomic DNA from ten approximately 5-µm formalin-fixed paraffin-embedded scrolls. This CDR3 region has 11 residues. The trim removed 10 bases at V and 8 bases at J, leaving 9 bases unmatched. The V gene is TRGV10, the J gene TRGJ1 or TRGJ2. TRGV10 is labeled an ORF, and its function is uncertain. Sequenced material: a duodenal biopsy. This clonotype was obtained from a human donor with celiac disease. The CDR3 is CAALGFHKKLF. DNA of the CDR3: TGTGCTGCGTTGGGATTTCATAAGAAACTCTTT.